This TCR beta chain comes out of a study of cytomegalovirus exposure and HLA in healthy donors. The V and J ends lost 0 bases and 8 bases, in that order; junction bases with no gene match: 8. Per the germline V gene, CDR1 is LGHNA and CDR2 is YNFKEQ. The CDR3 extends over 16 amino acids. Primers included in the PCR were 60 Vbeta and 13 Jbeta primers. The protocol was immunoSEQ multiplex PCR, while the TCRdb copy is restricted to in-frame clones and leaves out a portion. The table records 95,000 to 150,000 clones, over 70% of them present only once. This TCR was recovered from a female donor in good health and CMV-seronegative. The chain combines TRBV4-2 with TRBJ2-1, with 9 bases fitting TRBD2. The sequencing input was PBMCs. CDR3 loop: CASSQEVGGGADEQFF. The CDR3 DNA reads as TGTGCCAGCAGCCAAGAAGTGGGCGGGGGGGCCGATGAGCAGTTCTTC.